The clone carrying this T cell receptor beta chain came up a few times. The record originates from a study of control samples from healthy donors and cancer patients. TCRdb's copy holds only in-frame clones and misses some; the assay was immunoSEQ multiplex PCR. The sample contains around 51,000 clones, about 90% of which appear only once. The source is a man aged 45-65 years with head and neck cancer. The sequenced sample consisted of PBMCs.

The CDR3 region is CASSARETQYF. CDR3 nucleotides: TGTGCCAGCAGCGCGAGAGAGACCCAGTACTTC. The chain is built from TRBV9 and TRBJ2-5; D gene ambiguous. Trimming stripped 3 bases from V and 4 bases from J, with 4 bases between. This CDR3 region has 11 residues. Germline CDR1 SGDLS, CDR2 YYNGEE.